Listed below are T cell receptor beta chains from one sample, sequenced in a study of Ad26.COV2.S vaccination and SARS-CoV-2 variants. Libraries were prepared by immunoSEQ multiplex PCR; TCRdb keeps only in-frame clonotypes and omits some of them. The sample holds 350,000 to 550,000 clones, 89% seen once. This specimen consisted of peripheral blood, obtained in a trial of Ad26.COV2.S vaccine versus placebo. The source of these receptors is a person aged 18 to 65 who received the Ad26.COV2.S COVID-19 vaccine or a placebo. The CDR3 runs from the conserved cysteine through the conserved F or W. Each record gives: clone size, J gene, V gene, D gene, CDR3 DNA, CDR3 protein. The D gene is left open where the match is weak. Size values are once, few and many counts, or a class for expanded clones, and some rows have none.

>-|TRBJ2-2|TRBV4-1|-
TGCGCCAGCAGCCAAGAACGGGGACCCGGCACCGGGGAGCTGTTTTTT
CASSQERGPGTGELFF
>once|TRBJ2-3|TRBV7-3|-
TGTGCCAGCAGCTTAGGGGAATCCGGGACGCAGTATTTT
CASSLGESGTQYF
>-|TRBJ1-3|TRBV19|-
TGTGCCAGTAGTATAGGGATTGCGTCCCCCGGAGGCACCATATATTTT
CASSIGIASPGGTIYF
>once|TRBJ2-7|TRBV6-2/TRBV6-3|-
TGTGCCAGCAGTTACTCGAGTTGGAGCCCCTACGAGCAGTACTTC
CASSYSSWSPYEQYF
>-|TRBJ1-3|TRBV6-5|-
TGTGCCAGCAGTAGGGGAAGCTCTGGAAACACCATATATTTT
CASSRGSSGNTIYF
>few|TRBJ2-3|TRBV27|TRBD2
TGTGCCACCTCGAGACTAGCGGGGCCAACGAGGGCAGATACGCAGTATTTT
CATSRLAGPTRADTQYF
>-|TRBJ1-4|TRBV7-9|-
TGTGCCAGCAGCCCGCGGGACCGAGCAACTAATGAAAAACTGTTTTTT
CASSPRDRATNEKLFF
>-|TRBJ1-4|TRBV20-1|-
TGCAGTGCTAGTAGTCCCAGGGCGGATGAAAAACTGTTTTTT
CSASSPRADEKLFF
>-|TRBJ2-1|TRBV3-1/TRBV3-2|-
TGTGCCAGCAGCCAACTGGGGGCGTACAATGAGCAGTTCTTC
CASSQLGAYNEQFF
>few|TRBJ1-5|TRBV5-8|-
TGTGCCAGCAGCTTTGAGGGCGGTTATAGCAATCAGCCCCAGCATTTT
CASSFEGGYSNQPQHF
>-|TRBJ1-1|TRBV18|-
TGTGCCAGCTCACCTCTCTCTTTGAACACTGAAGCTTTCTTT
CASSPLSLNTEAFF
>-|TRBJ1-2|TRBV5-1|-
TGCGCCAGCAGCGCTACACAGACAACCTATGGCTACACCTTC
CASSATQTTYGYTF
>-|TRBJ1-4|TRBV18|-
TGTGCCAGCTCACCGGGACAAAATGAAAAACTGTTTTTT
CASSPGQNEKLFF
>-|TRBJ2-3|TRBV20-1|-
TGCAGTGCTAGCCGAGGCCCCCTAGTGTATTTT
CSASRGPLVYF
>once|TRBJ1-4|TRBV5-8|-
TGTGCCAGCAGCTTCAGGGGTGGGGAAAAACTGTTTTTT
CASSFRGGEKLFF
>-|TRBJ2-1|TRBV6-6|TRBD2
TGTGCCAGCAGTTACAGTGGGACTATAAATCTAGATGAGCAGTTCTTC
CASSYSGTINLDEQFF
>-|TRBJ2-5|TRBV11-3|TRBD2
TGTGCCAGCAGCAGACGACTAGCGGGGCAAGAGACCCAGTACTTC
CASSRRLAGQETQYF
>few|TRBJ2-7|TRBV5-1|TRBD1
TGCGCCAGCAGCTGGGACAGGGGGAGGTACGAGCAGTACTTC
CASSWDRGRYEQYF
>-|TRBJ1-3|TRBV11-3|-
TGTGCCACTACTCCAGGGACGGGAAACTCTGGAAACACCATATATTTT
CATTPGTGNSGNTIYF
>-|TRBJ1-6|TRBV11-2|-
TGTGCCAGCAGCTTAGCCTCGGGGTATTCCGGGCCCCTCCACTTT
CASSLASGYSGPLHF
>-|TRBJ1-1|TRBV6-5|TRBD1
TGTGCCAGCAGTCGACAGGGCCAGAACACTGAAGCTTTCTTT
CASSRQGQNTEAFF
>few|TRBJ1-6|TRBV5-1|TRBD1
TGCGCCAGCAGCTCGGGACAGGGTAATTCACCCCTCCACTTT
CASSSGQGNSPLHF
>-|TRBJ1-2|TRBV28|-
TGTGCCAGCAGTCCCGGGTTCCTCTATGGCTACACCTTC
CASSPGFLYGYTF
>-|TRBJ2-3|TRBV7-9|-
TGTGCCAGCAGCTTAGCGGCTAGTGCTAGCACAGATACGCAGTATTTT
CASSLAASASTDTQYF
>-|TRBJ2-5|TRBV10-3|-
TGTGCCATCACCCGGGACCTAGGAGAGACCCAGTACTTC
CAITRDLGETQYF
>-|TRBJ1-5|TRBV10-3|-
TGTGCCATCAGTGAGTCCCCAGGCAATCAGCCCCAGCATTTT
CAISESPGNQPQHF
>-|TRBJ2-1|TRBV19|TRBD2
TGTGCCAGTAGTACGTCAACCGGGACTAGCGGCGGTGAGCAGTTCTTC
CASSTSTGTSGGEQFF
>-|TRBJ2-1|TRBV6-2/TRBV6-3|TRBD1
TGTGCCAGCAGTCGGGACAGCTACAATGAGCAGTTCTTC
CASSRDSYNEQFF
>-|TRBJ2-4|TRBV29-1|-
TGCAGCCTCCGGGACCCTGGGAACATTCAGTACTTC
CSLRDPGNIQYF
>-|TRBJ1-1|TRBV7-3|-
TGTGCCAGCAGCCCACAGGGTTTTCGGGACACTGAAGCTTTCTTT
CASSPQGFRDTEAFF
>-|TRBJ2-7|TRBV7-2|TRBD1
TGTGCCAGCAGCAACAAACAGGGGGAGGTGTACGAGCAGTACTTC
CASSNKQGEVYEQYF
>-|TRBJ1-3|TRBV5-6|-
TGTGCCAGCAGCTTGGCGGCGGTCGCCTCTGGAAACACCATATATTTT
CASSLAAVASGNTIYF
>-|TRBJ1-4|TRBV10-3|-
TGTGCCATCAGTGAGTACAGGGCAACTAATGAAAAACTGTTTTTT
CAISEYRATNEKLFF
>-|TRBJ1-5|TRBV2|-
TGTGCCAGCAGCCAGAATAGCAATCAGCCCCAGCATTTT
CASSQNSNQPQHF
>-|TRBJ1-6|TRBV27|-
TGTGCCAGCAGTAGGTATAATTCACCCCTCCACTTT
CASSRYNSPLHF
>-|TRBJ2-1|TRBV14|TRBD2
TGTGCCAGCAGCCTCGCGACGCCGGGACAGGGGACTAGCGGGACCCTTAATGAGCAGTTCTTC
CASSLATPGQGTSGTLNEQFF
>few|TRBJ2-3|TRBV6-1|TRBD2
TGTGCCAGCAGTGCCCCTAGCGGGGGATACACAGATACGCAGTATTTT
CASSAPSGGYTDTQYF
>-|TRBJ1-6|TRBV28|-
TGTGCCAGCAGCATAGGGGATTACTCACCCCTCCACTTT
CASSIGDYSPLHF
>-|TRBJ1-1|TRBV7-2|TRBD1
TGTGCCAGCAGCCTAGGAGGGGGCCGTGAAGCTTTCTTT
CASSLGGGREAFF
>-|TRBJ2-7|TRBV5-1|-
TGCGCCAGCAGCTTGGAGGCCAGAACCTACGAGCAGTACTTC
CASSLEARTYEQYF